This TCR beta chain is from a study of cytomegalovirus exposure and HLA in healthy donors. Findings of the study overall: Accurate prediction of HLA-A and HLA-B alleles (for most subjects) was reportedly achieved from TCR beta sequences. Later work associated around 18,000 TCR beta sequences with HLA alleles at 0.05 false discovery rate. Across donors, presence/absence analyses took sequencing depth to be roughly uniform.

There are 15 residues in the CDR3. Germline V gene lookup returns CDR1 SNHLY and CDR2 FYNNEI. The V gene end was trimmed by 6 bases and the J gene end by 2 bases; junction bases not matched to a gene: 7. The PCR used 60 Vbeta and 13 Jbeta primers. Clones were read by immunoSEQ multiplex PCR, and TCRdb kept only the in-frame ones, dropping some. Of 180,000 or so clones in the sample, around 79% were seen once. This clone showed up just a few times. The antigen is not known. This chain links TRBV2 with TRBJ2-5; TRBD1 agrees at 9 bases. What was sequenced was PBMCs. This TCR came from a man in his forties or fifties in good health and CMV-seropositive. In nucleotides, the CDR3 is TGTGCCAGCAGGGGGGGGACAGGGCAGCAAGAGACCCAGTACTTC. It encodes CASRGGTGQQETQYF.